This T cell receptor (beta chain) was captured by sequencing in a study of OX40 agonist ivuxolimab in advanced cancers. Study-wide context: Patients assigned to dose escalation were diagnosed with hepatocellular carcinoma, melanoma, renal cell or head and neck cancer.

The method was immunoSEQ multiplex PCR; TCRdb's version includes in-frame clones alone and lacks a portion of them. The data hold 15,000 to 20,000 clones, with 65% to 85% observed a single time. Whole-study findings and limits: In the expanded peripheral T cells, antigen specificity was never determined.

Trimming removed 3 bases from V and 2 bases from J, with 11 bases in between. Germline V gene data show CDR1 as SGHVS and CDR2 as FQNEAQ. This CDR3 is built from 15 residues. Peripheral blood came from all dose cohorts at three timepoints. Of note for this clone: Its antigen remains unknown.

Sequencing used CD4+ or CD8+ T cells sorted from blood, obtained in a trial of the OX40 agonist ivuxolimab. This sequence joins TRBV7-8 and TRBJ1-5; D uncertain. The origin of this receptor is an adult with an advanced solid tumor such as melanoma, head and neck, liver or kidney cancer. DNA of the CDR3: TGTGCCAGCAGCTTGTGGGGTTACGGCAATCAGCCCCAGCATTTT. It translates to CASSLWGYGNQPQHF.